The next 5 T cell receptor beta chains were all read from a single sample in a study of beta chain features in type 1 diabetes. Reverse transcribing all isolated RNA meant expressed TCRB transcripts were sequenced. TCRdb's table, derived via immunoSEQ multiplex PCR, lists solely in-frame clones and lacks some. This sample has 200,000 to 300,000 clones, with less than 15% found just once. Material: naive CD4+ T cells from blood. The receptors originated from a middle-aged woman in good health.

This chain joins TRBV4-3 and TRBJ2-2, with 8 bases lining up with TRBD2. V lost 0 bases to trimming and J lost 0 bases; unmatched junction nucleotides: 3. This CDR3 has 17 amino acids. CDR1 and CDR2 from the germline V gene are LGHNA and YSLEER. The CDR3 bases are TGCGCCAGCAGCCAAGATGCGGGGGGCGCGAACACCGGGGAGCTGTTTTTT. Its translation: CASSQDAGGANTGELFF.

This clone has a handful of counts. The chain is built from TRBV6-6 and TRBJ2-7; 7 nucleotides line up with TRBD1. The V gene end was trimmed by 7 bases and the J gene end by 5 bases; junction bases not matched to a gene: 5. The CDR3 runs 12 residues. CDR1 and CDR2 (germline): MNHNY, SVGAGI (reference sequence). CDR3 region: CASMFRGNEQYF. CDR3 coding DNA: TGTGCCAGCATGTTCAGGGGGAACGAGCAGTACTTC.

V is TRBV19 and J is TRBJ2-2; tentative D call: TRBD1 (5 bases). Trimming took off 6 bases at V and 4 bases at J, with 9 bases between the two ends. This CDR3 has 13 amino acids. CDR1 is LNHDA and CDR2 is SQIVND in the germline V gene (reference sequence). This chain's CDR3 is CASRQGITGELFF. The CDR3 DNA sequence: TGTGCCAGTAGGCAGGGAATCACCGGGGAGCTGTTTTTT.

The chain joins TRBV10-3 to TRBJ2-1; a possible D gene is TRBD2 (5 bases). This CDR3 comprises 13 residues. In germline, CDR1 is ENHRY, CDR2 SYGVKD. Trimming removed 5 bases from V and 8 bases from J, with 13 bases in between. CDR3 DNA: TGTGCCATCAGTCCGGGGATGAGGGATGAGCAGTTCTTC. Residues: CAISPGMRDEQFF.

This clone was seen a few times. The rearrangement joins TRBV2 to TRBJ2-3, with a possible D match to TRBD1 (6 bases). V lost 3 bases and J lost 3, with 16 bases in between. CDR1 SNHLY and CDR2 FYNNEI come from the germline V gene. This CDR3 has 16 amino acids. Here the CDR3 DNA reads TGTGCCAGCAGTGAGGAGGCAGGCCAGGGGACAGATACGCAGTATTTT. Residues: CASSEEAGQGTDTQYF.